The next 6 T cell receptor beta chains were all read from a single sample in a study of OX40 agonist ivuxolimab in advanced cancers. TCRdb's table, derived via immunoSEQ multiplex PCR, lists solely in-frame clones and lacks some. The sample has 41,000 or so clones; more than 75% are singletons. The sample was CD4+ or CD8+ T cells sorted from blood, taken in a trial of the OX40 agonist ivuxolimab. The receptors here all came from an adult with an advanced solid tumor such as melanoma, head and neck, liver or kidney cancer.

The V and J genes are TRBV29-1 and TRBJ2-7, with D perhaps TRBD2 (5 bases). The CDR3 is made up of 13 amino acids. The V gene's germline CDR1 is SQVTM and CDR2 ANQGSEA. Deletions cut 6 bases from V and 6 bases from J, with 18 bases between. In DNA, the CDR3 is TGCAGCGTCCCCGCTGGTGCGGGTGCCGAGCAGTACTTC. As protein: CSVPAGAGAEQYF.

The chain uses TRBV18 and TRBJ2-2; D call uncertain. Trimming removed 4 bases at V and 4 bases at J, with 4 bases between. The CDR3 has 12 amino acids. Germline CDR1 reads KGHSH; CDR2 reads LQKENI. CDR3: CASSQITGELFF. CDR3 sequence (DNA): TGTGCCAGCTCACAGATCACCGGGGAGCTGTTTTTT.

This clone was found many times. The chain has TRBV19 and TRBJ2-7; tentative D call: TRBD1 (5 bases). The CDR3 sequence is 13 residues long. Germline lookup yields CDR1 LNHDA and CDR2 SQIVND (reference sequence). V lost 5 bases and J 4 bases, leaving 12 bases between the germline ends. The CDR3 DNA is TGTGCCAGTAGTGCGAGGACAAGTTACGAGCAGTACTTC. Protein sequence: CASSARTSYEQYF.

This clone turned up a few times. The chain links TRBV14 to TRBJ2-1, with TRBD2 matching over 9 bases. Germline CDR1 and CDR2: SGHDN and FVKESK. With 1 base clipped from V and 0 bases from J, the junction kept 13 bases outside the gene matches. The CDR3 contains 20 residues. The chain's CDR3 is CASSQGARGSGGPSYNEQFF. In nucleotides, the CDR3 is TGTGCCAGCAGCCAAGGAGCCCGGGGTAGCGGGGGTCCCTCCTACAATGAGCAGTTCTTC.

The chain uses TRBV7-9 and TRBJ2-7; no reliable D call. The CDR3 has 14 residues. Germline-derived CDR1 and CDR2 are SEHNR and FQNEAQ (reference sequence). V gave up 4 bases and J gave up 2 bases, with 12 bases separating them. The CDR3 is CASSSEYNPYEQYF. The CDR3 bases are TGTGCCAGCAGCTCTGAGTACAACCCCTACGAGCAGTACTTC.

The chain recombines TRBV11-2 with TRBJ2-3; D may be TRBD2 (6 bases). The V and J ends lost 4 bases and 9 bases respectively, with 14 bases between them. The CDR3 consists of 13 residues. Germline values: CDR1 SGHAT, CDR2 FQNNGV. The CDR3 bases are TGTGCCAGCAGCTACGGGACTTCCGGCACGCAGTATTTT. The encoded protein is CASSYGTSGTQYF.